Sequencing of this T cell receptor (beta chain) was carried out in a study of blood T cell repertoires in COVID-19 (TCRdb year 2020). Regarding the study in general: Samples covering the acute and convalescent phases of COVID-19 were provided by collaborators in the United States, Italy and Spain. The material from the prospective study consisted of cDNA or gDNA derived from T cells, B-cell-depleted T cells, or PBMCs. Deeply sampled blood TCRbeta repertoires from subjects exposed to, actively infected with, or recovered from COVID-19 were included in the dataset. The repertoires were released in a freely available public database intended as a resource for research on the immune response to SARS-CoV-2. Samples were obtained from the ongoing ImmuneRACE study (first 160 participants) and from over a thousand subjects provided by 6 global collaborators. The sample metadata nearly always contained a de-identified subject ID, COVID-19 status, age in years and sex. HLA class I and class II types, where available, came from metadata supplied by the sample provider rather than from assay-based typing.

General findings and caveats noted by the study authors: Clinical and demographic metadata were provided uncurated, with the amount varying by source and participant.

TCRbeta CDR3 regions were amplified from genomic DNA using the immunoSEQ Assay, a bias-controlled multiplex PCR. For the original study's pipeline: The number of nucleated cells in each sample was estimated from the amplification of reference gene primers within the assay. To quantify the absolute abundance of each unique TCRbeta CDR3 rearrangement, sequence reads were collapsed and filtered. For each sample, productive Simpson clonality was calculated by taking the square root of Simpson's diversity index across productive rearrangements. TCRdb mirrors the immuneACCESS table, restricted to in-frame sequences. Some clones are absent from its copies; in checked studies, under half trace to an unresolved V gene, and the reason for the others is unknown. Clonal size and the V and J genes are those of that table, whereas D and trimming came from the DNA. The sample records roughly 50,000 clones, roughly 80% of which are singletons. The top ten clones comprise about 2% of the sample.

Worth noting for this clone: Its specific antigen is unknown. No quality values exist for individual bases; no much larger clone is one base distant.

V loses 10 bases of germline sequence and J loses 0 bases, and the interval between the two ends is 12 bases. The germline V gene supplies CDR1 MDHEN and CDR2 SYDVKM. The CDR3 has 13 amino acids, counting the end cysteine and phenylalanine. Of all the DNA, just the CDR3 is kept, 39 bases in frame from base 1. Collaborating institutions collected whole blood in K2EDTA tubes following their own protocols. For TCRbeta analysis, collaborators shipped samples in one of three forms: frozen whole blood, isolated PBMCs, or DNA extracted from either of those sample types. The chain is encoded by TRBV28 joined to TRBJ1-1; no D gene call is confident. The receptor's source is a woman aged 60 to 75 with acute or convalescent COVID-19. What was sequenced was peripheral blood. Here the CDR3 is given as CATRGVMNTEAFF. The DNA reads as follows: TGTGCCACCCGGGGAGTCATGAACACTGAAGCTTTCTTT.